The 31 T cell receptor beta chains below all came from one sample that was sequenced in a study of cytomegalovirus exposure and HLA in healthy donors. 13 Jbeta primers and 60 Vbeta primers were used for the PCR. Sequencing used immunoSEQ multiplex PCR; TCRdb keeps in-frame clones, though not all of them. Recorded for this sample: more than 95,000 clones. Sequenced input: PBMCs. The receptors were sampled from a man in his forties or fifties in good health and CMV-seronegative.

This rearrangement joins TRBV19 to TRBJ2-7, with 8 bases matching TRBD2. The CDR3 is 14 amino acids. Trimming cost V 5 bases and J 3 bases; bases outside gene matches: 6. Looked up from germline, CDR1 is LNHDA and CDR2 is SQIVND (reference sequence). CDR3 in DNA: TGTGCCAGTAGTGCGGCGGGAGGATTCTACGAGCAGTACTTC. Translating it yields CASSAAGGFYEQYF.

V and J are TRBV28 and TRBJ2-7, with 12 bases aligning to TRBD2. Trimming removed 5 bases from V and 1 base from J; junction bases left unmatched: 12. There are 18 residues in the CDR3. Germline values: CDR1 MDHEN, CDR2 SYDVKM. CDR3 DNA: TGTGCCAGCAGTCCCCAGAGATTTCTAGCGGGAGGGTCCTACGAGCAGTACTTC. Its translation: CASSPQRFLAGGSYEQYF.

This sequence joins TRBV7-6 and TRBJ2-1; 8 nucleotides agree with TRBD2. CDR3 length: 14 amino acids. With 3 bases clipped from V and 12 bases from J, the junction kept 10 bases outside the gene matches. Germline lookup yields CDR1 SGHVS and CDR2 FNYEAQ. DNA for the CDR3: TGTGCCAGCAGCTTGGGTAGCGGGGCGACTTTGCAGTTCTTC. Translating gives CASSLGSGATLQFF.

This chain joins TRBV19 and TRBJ1-4; tentatively, D is TRBD1 (5 bases). The germline V gene encodes CDR1 LNHDA and CDR2 SQIVND (reference sequence). The CDR3 has 15 residues. The germline V and J ends were trimmed by 7 bases and 7 bases, with 19 bases remaining between them. The CDR3 is CASMGRSGGTEKLFF. For the CDR3, the DNA is TGTGCCAGTATGGGGAGGAGCGGGGGGACTGAAAAACTGTTTTTT. The full variable domain, with the rest looked up from reference TRBV19 and TRBJ1-4, is DGGITQSPKYLFRKEGQNVTLSCEQNLNHDAMYWYRQDPGQGLRLIYYSQIVNDFQKGDIAEGYSVSREKKESFPLTVTSAQKNPTAFYLCASMGRSGGTEKLFFGSGTQLSVL.

The V and J genes are TRBV5-1 and TRBJ2-1, with D perhaps TRBD2 (5 bases). Trimming shortened V by 5 bases and J by 1 base, and 13 bases separated the two germline ends. Germline V gene sequence: CDR1 SGHRS, CDR2 YFSETQ. CDR3 length: 15 amino acids. The CDR3 reads CASRVTGSSYNEQFF. In DNA form, the CDR3 reads TGCGCCAGCAGGGTGACTGGGAGTTCCTACAATGAGCAGTTCTTC.

The J gene is TRBJ1-2, the V gene TRBV7-9, with D hard to call. V was shortened by 5 bases and J by 5 bases, with 18 bases between the two germline ends. From germline, CDR1 is SEHNR and CDR2 FQNEAQ (reference sequence). The CDR3 loop spans 15 amino acids. The CDR3 protein is CASSPVTGISYGYTF. The DNA for the CDR3 is TGTGCCAGCAGCCCCGTGACGGGGATCTCATATGGCTACACCTTC.

This chain uses TRBV6-1 with TRBJ1-2; D ambiguous. V was clipped by 4 bases and J by 2 bases, with 8 bases between them. Germline CDR1 is MNHNS and CDR2 is SASEGT. The CDR3 is 13 residues long. The CDR3 region is CASSVEENYGYTF. Written as DNA, the CDR3 is TGTGCCAGCAGTGTCGAGGAGAACTATGGCTACACCTTC.

The V and J genes are TRBV19 and TRBJ2-3; 8 bases fit TRBD2. This CDR3 is 16 amino acids long. Germline CDR1 LNHDA, CDR2 SQIVND (reference sequence). The junction had 7 bases not matched to a gene; V was cut back by 0 bases and J by 5 bases. The CDR3 nucleotides read TGTGCCAGTAGTATAGAGGGTAGCGGGATAATAGATACGCAGTATTTT. This codes for CASSIEGSGIIDTQYF. The full variable domain, in which reference TRBV19 and TRBJ2-3 provide the parts outside the CDR3, is DGGITQSPKYLFRKEGQNVTLSCEQNLNHDAMYWYRQDPGQGLRLIYYSQIVNDFQKGDIAEGYSVSREKKESFPLTVTSAQKNPTAFYLCASSIEGSGIIDTQYFGPGTRLTVL.

This rearrangement joins TRBV10-3 to TRBJ2-3; TRBD1 matches 8 bases. Trimming cost V 10 bases and J 6 bases; bases outside gene matches: 12. The CDR3 spans 14 residues. Germline V gives CDR1 ENHRY, CDR2 SYGVKD. CDR3 bases: TGTGCCAATCGACAGGGGCGGGATGGGGATACGCAGTATTTT. Protein: CANRQGRDGDTQYF.

This rearrangement joins TRBV6-5 to TRBJ1-4, with D maybe TRBD1 (6 bases). This CDR3 is built from 14 residues. Germline V gene data show CDR1 as MNHEY and CDR2 as SVGAGI. The ends were cut back, 6 bases at V and 6 bases at J, with 14 bases in the middle. The CDR3 sequence: CASRLTGRDEKLFF. The DNA of the CDR3 is TGTGCCAGCAGACTTACAGGGAGGGATGAAAAACTGTTTTTT.

The V call is TRBV28, the J call TRBJ2-1, with D possibly being TRBD1 (5 bases). CDR1 and CDR2 from the germline V gene are MDHEN and SYDVKM. Trimming left V 1 base short and J 3 bases short, with 13 bases between. The CDR3 is made up of 16 amino acids. CDR3: CASSLLGYRNYNEQFF. CDR3 bases: TGTGCCAGCAGTTTATTGGGCTACAGGAACTACAATGAGCAGTTCTTC. Complete variable domain (other parts from reference TRBV28 and TRBJ2-1): DVKVTQSSRYLVKRTGEKVFLECVQDMDHENMFWYRQDPGLGLRLIYFSYDVKMKEKGDIPEGYSVSREKKERFSLILESASTNQTSMYLCASSLLGYRNYNEQFFGPGTRLTVL.

This chain uses TRBV5-1 with TRBJ1-1, with 11 bases matching TRBD1. Germline V gene sequence: CDR1 SGHRS, CDR2 YFSETQ. V trimming: 0 bases; J trimming: 4 bases; junction bases outside the gene matches: 5. This CDR3 has 16 amino acids. The CDR3 DNA reads as TGCGCCAGCAGCTTGGGGACAGGGGGCCTTAGCACTGAAGCTTTCTTT. It translates to CASSLGTGGLSTEAFF.

This rearrangement joins TRBV7-3 to TRBJ2-1; D remains ambiguous. The CDR3 extends over 13 amino acids. V dropped 5 bases and J dropped 0 bases, with 5 bases sitting between them. The germline V gene has CDR1 SGHTA and CDR2 FQGTGA. Written as DNA, the CDR3 is TGTGCCAGCAGCCGTAGCTCCTACAATGAGCAGTTCTTC. Translation gives CASSRSSYNEQFF.

This clone is identified as medium-sized from frequency. V usage is TRBV6-4 and J usage is TRBJ2-3; perhaps TRBD1 as D (5 bases). This CDR3 is built from 13 residues. Germline values: CDR1 MRHNA, CDR2 SNTAGT. V gave up 8 bases and J gave up 0 bases, with 9 bases separating them. The CDR3 nucleotides are TGTGCCAGCGGGGCAGGGAGCACAGATACGCAGTATTTT. Translating it yields CASGAGSTDTQYF.

The V call is TRBV30, the J call TRBJ2-6; tentative D call: TRBD2 (5 bases). The CDR3 has 15 residues. CDR1 is GTSNPN, CDR2 SVGIG, per germline (reference sequence). The ends were cut back, 1 base at V and 4 bases at J, with 11 bases in the middle. The CDR3 DNA reads TGTGCCTGGAGTGCGAGGGTATCCGGGGCCAACGTCCTGACTTTC. Protein product: CAWSARVSGANVLTF.

The V gene is TRBV7-3, the J gene TRBJ2-7; 7 bases match TRBD1. The J segment lost 4 bases and the V segment lost 2 bases, leaving 2 bases of the junction unmatched. The CDR3 is made up of 13 amino acids. CDR1 is SGHTA and CDR2 is FQGTGA in the germline V gene. The CDR3 region has the DNA TGTGCCAGCAGCTTACAACAGGGGTACGAGCAGTACTTC. Residues: CASSLQQGYEQYF.

The rearrangement uses TRBV29-1 and TRBJ2-5; no reliable D call. The closer fit of TRBJ2-7 to the DNA end suggests the J call may be wrong. The CDR3 is 11 residues long. Germline lookup yields CDR1 SQVTM and CDR2 ANQGSEA. The CDR3 region has the DNA TGCAGCGCCGTTAAAGAGTACGAGCAGTACTTC. Translating gives CSAVKEYEQYF.

The chain carries TRBV6-1 and TRBJ2-5; D might be TRBD2 (6 bases). Matching the DNA end better, TRBJ2-7 makes the J call doubtful. CDR1 MNHNS and CDR2 SASEGT come from the germline V gene. CDR3 length equals 13 residues. The CDR3 region is CATSSAPSYEQYF. The CDR3 region has the DNA TGTGCCACCTCTAGCGCGCCCTCCTACGAGCAGTACTTC.

J is TRBJ2-1 and V is TRBV11-2; weak D call: TRBD2 (5 bases). CDR1 and CDR2 from the germline V gene are SGHAT and FQNNGV. Trimming cost V 1 base and J 8 bases, with 15 bases left between them. The CDR3 is 15 residues long. The CDR3 spells CASSLGGRVLDEQFF. CDR3 nucleotides: TGTGCCAGCAGCTTAGGAGGGCGAGTCTTGGATGAGCAGTTCTTC.

The rearrangement joins TRBV6-6 to TRBJ1-2, with a weak D call TRBD1 (5 bases). CDR1 and CDR2 from the germline V gene are MNHNY and SVGAGI (reference sequence). V was pared by 3 bases and J by 5 bases, with 10 bases between. This CDR3 spans 13 amino acids. The CDR3 is CASSYGPGYGYTF. CDR3 nucleotide sequence: TGTGCCAGCAGTTATGGGCCAGGGTATGGCTACACCTTC.

V usage is TRBV2 and J usage is TRBJ2-5, with D possibly TRBD2 on 6 matching bases. Germline assignment: CDR1 SNHLY and CDR2 FYNNEI. The CDR3 spans 15 residues. V was cut by 1 base and J by 5 bases, with 14 bases left in between. Written as DNA, the CDR3 is TGTGCCAGCAGTGAAGGACTGCGGAGGGAGGAGACCCAGTACTTC. This codes for CASSEGLRREETQYF.

As for this clone: The sample carries other DNA sequences with the same CDR3. The chain employs TRBV5-1 and TRBJ1-1, with 7 bases identical to TRBD1. The CDR3 is made up of 14 amino acids. J gave up 2 bases and V 3 bases, and 4 bases lay outside the gene matches. CDR1 is SGHRS and CDR2 is YFSETQ in the germline V gene. CDR3 loop: CASSSQGGNTEAFF. For the CDR3, the DNA is TGCGCCAGCAGCTCCCAGGGGGGCAACACTGAAGCTTTCTTT.

This chain joins TRBV19 and TRBJ1-5; the match to TRBD1 covers 8 bases. Germline lookup yields CDR1 LNHDA and CDR2 SQIVND (reference sequence). This CDR3 region has 15 residues. V dropped 6 bases and J dropped 3; count of bases not matched to a gene: 7. CDR3 residues: CASRDREGDNQPQHF. CDR3 sequence (DNA): TGTGCCAGTAGGGACAGGGAAGGGGACAATCAGCCCCAGCATTTT.

This sequence joins TRBV5-1 and TRBJ2-3; perhaps TRBD2 as D (6 bases). The CDR3 has 15 amino acids. The ends were cut back, 6 bases at V and 1 base at J, with 15 bases in the middle. CDR1 and CDR2 (germline): SGHRS, YFSETQ. The CDR3 DNA sequence: TGCGCCAGCACAACTAGCAGCTTTCGCACAGATACGCAGTATTTT. It is translated as CASTTSSFRTDTQYF.

The chain couples TRBV7-9 to TRBJ2-7; 7 positions agree with TRBD1. There are 14 residues in the CDR3. J gave up 3 bases and V 5 bases, and 7 bases lay outside the gene matches. CDR1 is SEHNR and CDR2 is FQNEAQ in the germline V gene (reference sequence). The CDR3 spells CASSDAQGVYEQYF. CDR3 nucleotide sequence: TGTGCCAGCAGCGACGCTCAGGGGGTCTACGAGCAGTACTTC.

CDR3 DNA: TGTGCCACCTCAGACCCCGGGAGCAATCAGCCCCAGCATTTT. Residues: CATSDPGSNQPQHF. The gene calls are TRBV28 and TRBJ1-5; D ambiguous. V was pared by 10 bases and J by 1 base, with 14 bases between. The CDR3 length is 14 residues. Germline V lookup: CDR1 MDHEN, CDR2 SYDVKM. Supplemented by reference TRBV28 and TRBJ1-5, the full variable domain reads DVKVTQSSRYLVKRTGEKVFLECVQDMDHENMFWYRQDPGLGLRLIYFSYDVKMKEKGDIPEGYSVSREKKERFSLILESASTNQTSMYLCATSDPGSNQPQHFGDGTRLSIL.

V gene TRBV13 combines with J gene TRBJ2-3; 9 bases align to TRBD1. CDR1 is PRHDT, CDR2 FYEKMQ, per germline (reference sequence). The CDR3 runs 14 residues. The junction had 6 bases not matched to a gene; V was cut back by 8 bases and J by 3 bases. The CDR3 nucleotides are TGTGCCAGCCTGCACAGGGGGCAAACAGATACGCAGTATTTT. Translating gives CASLHRGQTDTQYF.

The chain couples TRBV2 to TRBJ1-4; TRBD1 is a possible D gene (6 bases). With 4 bases removed from V and 0 bases from J, the gap between germline ends came to 9 bases. The CDR3 length is 15 residues. Germline V gives CDR1 SNHLY, CDR2 FYNNEI. The CDR3 here is CASSGRTATNEKLFF. CDR3 sequence (DNA): TGTGCCAGCAGTGGGAGGACAGCAACTAATGAAAAACTGTTTTTT.

The rearrangement joins TRBV5-1 to TRBJ2-1; 7 bases match TRBD1. The V segment lost 4 bases and the J segment 7 bases; nucleotides outside the gene matches: 17. Germline V CDR1 and CDR2: SGHRS, YFSETQ. The CDR3 is made up of 17 amino acids. CDR3 region: CASSLGRFGTDTNEQFF. The CDR3 DNA sequence: TGCGCCAGCAGCCTGGGCCGCTTCGGGACAGATACAAATGAGCAGTTCTTC.

The chain uses TRBV6-6 and TRBJ2-7; 10 bases align to TRBD2. CDR1 and CDR2 (germline): MNHNY, SVGAGI (reference sequence). V lost 3 bases to trimming and J lost 0 bases; unmatched junction nucleotides: 2. The CDR3 runs 15 residues. The CDR3 DNA reads as TGTGCCAGCAGTTATAGACTAGCGGGCTCCTACGAGCAGTACTTC. Its protein product is CASSYRLAGSYEQYF.

J is TRBJ2-7 and V is TRBV18, with TRBD1 identical over 8 bases. V shed 3 bases, J shed 6 bases, and the junction held 7 bases outside the gene matches. Per germline, CDR1 KGHSH and CDR2 LQKENI. This CDR3 contains 14 residues. This chain's CDR3 is CASSPSDRGLEQYF. CDR3 bases: TGTGCCAGCTCACCGTCCGACAGGGGACTCGAGCAGTACTTC.